The T cell receptor beta chain under discussion was sequenced for a study of OX40 agonist ivuxolimab in advanced cancers. Study details: Patients assigned to dose escalation were diagnosed with hepatocellular carcinoma, melanoma, renal cell or head and neck cancer. Partial response was recorded in three patients: one hepatocellular carcinoma and two cutaneous melanoma cases.

The CDR3 covers 15 residues. Germline V gene sequence: CDR1 SGHRS, CDR2 YFSETQ. V shed 4 bases and J 0 bases; nucleotides not matched to a gene: 4. Clones were sequenced by immunoSEQ multiplex PCR, and TCRdb holds only the in-frame ones, with some missing. Found here are 65,000 to 95,000 clones, around four fifths of them singletons; the top ten hold 0.76%. The genes are TRBV5-1 and TRBJ2-1; 7 bases agree with TRBD1. This receptor was obtained from an adult with an advanced solid tumor such as melanoma, head and neck, liver or kidney cancer. The source material was CD4+ or CD8+ T cells sorted from blood, sampled in a trial of the OX40 agonist ivuxolimab. The CDR3 loop is CASSAQGDSYNEQFF. As DNA, the CDR3 is TGCGCCAGCAGCGCTCAGGGGGACTCCTACAATGAGCAGTTCTTC.